Listed below are T cell receptor beta chains from one sample, sequenced in a study of T cell changes during pregnancy in multiple sclerosis. The table came from immunoSEQ multiplex PCR; TCRdb's copy has only in-frame clones and leaves some out. This sample has 55,000 to 75,000 clones; around 91% occur once, and the top ten carry less than 1.5%. The sequencing used peripheral blood, collected in the third trimester of pregnancy. All receptors come from a female donor in good health, enrolled as a control in a pregnancy study. Each CDR3 is given with its conserved first and last residue. The order of the fields is clone size, V gene, D gene, J gene, CDR3 DNA, CDR3 protein. The D gene is left open where the match is weak. Size tells how often a clone was seen (once, few, many) or the class of an expanded clone, and some rows leave it out.

.	TRBV4-2	.	TRBJ2-7	TGTGCCAGCAGCCCCATACCCCACCGGGACTACGAGCAGTACTTC	CASSPIPHRDYEQYF
.	TRBV7-3	.	TRBJ2-1	TGTGCCAGCAGCCCTTCGAGGTACAATGAGCAGTTCTTC	CASSPSRYNEQFF
.	TRBV19	TRBD1	TRBJ1-2	TGTGCCAGTAGGTCCCGGGACAGGGGAGGTAACTATGGCTACACCTTC	CASRSRDRGGNYGYTF
once	TRBV11-2	TRBD1	TRBJ1-2	TGTGCCAGCAGCTTAGGCCGGACAGGGGGGACGGAAGGTCACACCTTC	CASSLGRTGGTEGHTF
.	TRBV6-5	TRBD1	TRBJ1-2	TGTGCCAGCAGCCAGGACAGGGCTGGCTACACCTTC	CASSQDRAGYTF
.	TRBV2	.	TRBJ1-6	TGTGCCAGCAGCTCAGGGCTTGACTCACCCCTCCACTTT	CASSSGLDSPLHF
.	TRBV7-2	.	TRBJ2-5	TGTGCCAGCAGCTTAGTCAGGGAACAAGAGACCCAGTACTTC	CASSLVREQETQYF
.	TRBV15	.	TRBJ2-1	TGTGCCACCAGCCGACTAAGGACAGCGTACAATGAGCAGTTCTTC	CATSRLRTAYNEQFF
.	TRBV10-3	TRBD1	TRBJ1-1	TGTGCCACCCAATCACAGGGGGCACACACTGAAGCTTTCTTT	CATQSQGAHTEAFF
.	TRBV28	.	TRBJ2-2	TGTGCCAGCGCACAGGGATCCACCGGGGAGCTGTTTTTT	CASAQGSTGELFF
.	TRBV7-2	.	TRBJ1-2	TGTGCCAGCAGCTTATATTTTAGCTATGGCTACACCTTC	CASSLYFSYGYTF
.	TRBV6-1	TRBD1	TRBJ1-2	TGTGCCACACTCGGACAGGCCTCCTATGGCTACACCTTC	CATLGQASYGYTF
.	TRBV6-1	.	TRBJ2-1	TGTGCCAGCAGCCTCGTGGACATCGATGAGCAGTTCTTC	CASSLVDIDEQFF
.	TRBV27	TRBD1	TRBJ1-6	TGTGCCAGCACTTTAGGGGGCGCCTATAATTCACCCCTCCACTTT	CASTLGGAYNSPLHF
.	TRBV5-6	TRBD2	TRBJ2-5	TGTGCCAGCAGCTTGGCCGGGCTAGCGGGGGGCCGGCAAGAGACCCAGTACTTC	CASSLAGLAGGRQETQYF
.	TRBV28	TRBD1	TRBJ1-5	TGTGCCAGCAGTTTCCGGACAGGAGGGACCAATCAGCCCCAGCATTTT	CASSFRTGGTNQPQHF
once	TRBV6-5	.	TRBJ1-5	TGTGCCAGCAGTTCCTTCAGGAGGGGCCAGCCCCAGCATTTT	CASSSFRRGQPQHF
.	TRBV7-9	TRBD1	TRBJ1-2	TGTGCCAGCAGCTCACAAGGACAGGGCGTTGGTGGCTACACCTTC	CASSSQGQGVGGYTF
.	TRBV7-3	TRBD1	TRBJ1-2	TGTGCCAGCAGCCCCTTGACAGGGGGTAATGATGGCTACACCTTC	CASSPLTGGNDGYTF
.	TRBV9	TRBD2	TRBJ2-7	TGTGCCAGCAGCTTTTACGGGACTAGCCTTGAGCAGTACTTC	CASSFYGTSLEQYF
few	TRBV18	TRBD2	TRBJ2-2	TGTGCCAGCTCAAAGACTAGCACGAACACCGGGGAGCTGTTTTTT	CASSKTSTNTGELFF
.	TRBV9	TRBD1	TRBJ1-4	TGTGCCAGCAGCGTAACAGGACAGGGGAAAGAAAAACTGTTTTTT	CASSVTGQGKEKLFF
.	TRBV6-5	.	TRBJ1-5	TGTGCCAGCAGTTATCGAGAGGTTGGTCAGCCCCAGCATTTT	CASSYREVGQPQHF
.	TRBV7-9	.	TRBJ2-5	TGTGCCATGGGGGGAGGAGGCCAAGAGACCCAGTACTTC	CAMGGGGQETQYF
.	TRBV7-2	TRBD1	TRBJ2-1	TGTGCCAGCACCCGACAGGGTCAAGGGTCTCATGAGCAGTTCTTC	CASTRQGQGSHEQFF
.	TRBV9	TRBD1	TRBJ2-3	TGTGCCAGCAGCGTCGGACAGGCGCGACGCACAGATACGCAGTATTTT	CASSVGQARRTDTQYF
.	TRBV9	TRBD1	TRBJ1-2	TGTGCCAGCAGCGCTTACAGGGGAATGTATGAGGGCTACACCTTC	CASSAYRGMYEGYTF
.	TRBV28	.	TRBJ1-5	TGTGCCAGCAGTTCCCCCGGACAGCCGTATCAGCCCCAGCATTTT	CASSSPGQPYQPQHF
.	TRBV18	.	TRBJ2-7	TGTGCCAGCTCACTGACCCGGGGGTTATACGAGCAGTACTTC	CASSLTRGLYEQYF
.	TRBV7-9	.	TRBJ1-1	TGTGCCAGCAGCTTAGACGAGGGAACTGAAGCTTTCTTT	CASSLDEGTEAFF
.	TRBV5-1	.	TRBJ2-5	TGCGCCAGCAGCCTATCCACCCAAGAGACCCAGTACTTC	CASSLSTQETQYF
.	TRBV2	.	TRBJ1-3	TGTGCCAGCACAACCCAGACACCCTCTGGAAACACCATATATTTT	CASTTQTPSGNTIYF
once	TRBV4-3	.	TRBJ2-7	TGCGCCAGCAGCCCAGATGACAGTCTCTACGAGCAGTACTTC	CASSPDDSLYEQYF
.	TRBV11-2	.	TRBJ1-3	TGTGCCAGCAGCCGCTCTGGAAACACCATATATTTT	CASSRSGNTIYF
.	TRBV18	.	TRBJ2-4	TGTGCCAGCTCACCTTGGACAGTTCTAGCCAAAAACATTCAGTACTTC	CASSPWTVLAKNIQYF
.	TRBV18	TRBD1	TRBJ1-2	TGTGCCAGCTCACCCGACAGGGACTATGGCTACACCTTC	CASSPDRDYGYTF
.	TRBV6-5	.	TRBJ2-3	TGTGCCAGCAGTTACTCGCCTCCTGAACTAGCAGATACGCAGTATTTT	CASSYSPPELADTQYF
.	TRBV10-3	.	TRBJ2-1	TGTGCCATCAGTGGGACAAAGCAAGGGGTAGGTGAGCAGTTCTTC	CAISGTKQGVGEQFF
.	TRBV19	TRBD2	TRBJ2-3	TGTGCCAGTAGTATAAGCGGGGGGCCCCATACGCAGTATTTT	CASSISGGPHTQYF
.	TRBV28	TRBD1	TRBJ1-1	TGTGCCAGTCACCAGGGGGCGCCCACTGAAGCTTTCTTT	CASHQGAPTEAFF
.	TRBV7-6	TRBD1	TRBJ1-5	TGTGCCAGCAGCCTCAGGGGGTCTCAGCCCCAGCATTTT	CASSLRGSQPQHF
.	TRBV7-9	.	TRBJ1-1	TGTGCCAGCAGCCGTGACAGCGTTACTGAAGCTTTCTTT	CASSRDSVTEAFF
.	TRBV30	TRBD1	TRBJ2-1	TGTGCCTGGAGTACAGGGGGCAATGAGCAGTTCTTC	CAWSTGGNEQFF
.	TRBV30	TRBD2	TRBJ2-1	TGTGCCTGGACCCCTAGCGGGGGCTCCTACAATGAGCAGTTCTTC	CAWTPSGGSYNEQFF
few	TRBV18	.	TRBJ2-7	TGTGCCAGCTCCCCTAACACAGGGCGGGAGCAGTACTTC	CASSPNTGREQYF
few	TRBV2	.	TRBJ2-2	TGTGCCAGCAGTTGGACTGCGAACACCGGGGAGCTGTTTTTT	CASSWTANTGELFF
.	TRBV4-3	TRBD1	TRBJ2-2	TGCGCCAGCAGCGCGGGACAGGGGAAAAGGAACACCGGGGAGCTGTTTTTT	CASSAGQGKRNTGELFF
.	TRBV27	.	TRBJ1-5	TGTGCCAGCAGTTTGGAGGGGTTTTTGGGTCAGCCCCAGCATTTT	CASSLEGFLGQPQHF
.	TRBV4-1	TRBD1	TRBJ2-7	TGCGCCAGCAGCCAAGTGGAAACAGGGGGCTTGTACGAGCAGTACTTC	CASSQVETGGLYEQYF
.	TRBV4-3	TRBD2	TRBJ2-1	TGCGCCAGCAGCCAAACCTACGCGGGACTAGCGGGGGACAATGAGCAGTTCTTC	CASSQTYAGLAGDNEQFF
.	TRBV27	TRBD2	TRBJ2-7	TGTGCCAGCAGAGGACTAGCGGGTATTTCGGAGATCGAGCAGTACTTC	CASRGLAGISEIEQYF
.	TRBV18	.	TRBJ2-1	TGTGCCAGCTCACTAACATTAAGCTCCTACAATGAGCAGTTCTTC	CASSLTLSSYNEQFF
.	TRBV14	.	TRBJ1-1	TGTGCCAGCAGCCAAGAGAGAATGAACACTGAAGCTTTCTTT	CASSQERMNTEAFF